These T cell receptor beta chains were read from a single sample in a study of blood T cell repertoires in COVID-19. Repertoires were generated with immunoSEQ multiplex PCR, while TCRdb's copy carries only in-frame clones and drops some. The data hold around 200,000 clones, with approximately 85% observed a single time. The sequenced sample was PBMCs or T cells enriched from blood (not recorded which). The receptors here all came from a man aged 35 to 55 with acute COVID-19. Each CDR3 is given with its conserved first and last residue. The D gene is left open where the match is weak. Size values are once, few and many counts, or a class for expanded clones, and some rows have none.

clone size,D gene,V gene,J gene,CDR3 protein,CDR3 DNA
once,.,TRBV9,TRBJ2-1,CASSINVGDTNNEQFF,TGTGCCAGCAGCATAAACGTAGGGGACACAAACAATGAGCAGTTCTTC
.,.,TRBV25-1,TRBJ2-1,CASRGVYNEQFF,TGTGCCAGCAGAGGGGTCTACAATGAGCAGTTCTTC
.,.,TRBV9,TRBJ2-2,CASAQDAGWTGELFF,TGTGCCAGCGCGCAAGATGCGGGTTGGACCGGGGAGCTGTTTTTT
.,.,TRBV6-5,TRBJ2-2,CASSYSLGAGELFF,TGTGCCAGCAGTTACTCCCTAGGAGCAGGGGAGCTGTTTTTT
.,.,TRBV2,TRBJ1-4,CASTLLIGEKLFF,TGTGCCAGCACCTTACTGATCGGTGAAAAACTGTTTTTT
.,.,TRBV14,TRBJ2-7,CASSPTGGWTYEQYF,TGTGCCAGCAGCCCGACAGGAGGCTGGACCTACGAGCAGTACTTC
.,.,TRBV4-1,TRBJ2-2,CASSQDRRPTGELFF,TGCGCCAGCAGCCAAGATCGGAGGCCCACGGGGGAGCTGTTTTTT
.,.,TRBV5-1,TRBJ1-2,CASSLEVTYGYTF,TGCGCCAGCAGCTTGGAGGTGACATATGGCTACACCTTC
few,.,TRBV7-8,TRBJ2-7,CASSLDHSTYEQYF,TGTGCCAGCAGCTTAGACCACAGTACCTACGAGCAGTACTTC
.,.,TRBV5-1,TRBJ1-2,CASRPGSGYGYTF,TGCGCCAGCAGGCCGGGTAGCGGCTATGGCTACACCTTC
.,.,TRBV27,TRBJ1-1,CASTPQSNTEAFF,TGTGCCAGCACCCCACAGTCGAACACTGAAGCTTTCTTT
.,.,TRBV6-5,TRBJ1-4,CASSYTIRRYEKLFF,TGTGCCAGCAGTTACACCATCCGGAGGTATGAAAAACTGTTTTTT
few,.,TRBV7-9,TRBJ2-3,CASRAGGAGDTQYF,TGTGCCAGCAGGGCTGGCGGGGCGGGCGATACGCAGTATTTT
.,TRBD2,TRBV3-1/TRBV3-2,TRBJ2-1,CASSEVLAMYNEQFF,TGTGCCAGCAGCGAAGTACTAGCGATGTACAATGAGCAGTTCTTC
.,TRBD2,TRBV30,TRBJ2-1,CAWSGFYGGGRSYNEQFF,TGTGCCTGGAGTGGTTTTTACGGCGGCGGGAGGTCCTACAATGAGCAGTTCTTC
.,TRBD1,TRBV19,TRBJ2-7,CASRQGAYEQYF,TGTGCCAGTCGACAGGGGGCCTACGAGCAGTACTTC
once,.,TRBV19,TRBJ2-1,CASSTTLYNEQFF,TGTGCCAGTAGTACGACTCTTTACAATGAGCAGTTCTTC
.,TRBD2,TRBV15,TRBJ2-5,CATSRGEGETQYF,TGTGCCACCAGTCGGGGGGAAGGGGAGACCCAGTACTTC
.,.,TRBV6-2/TRBV6-3,TRBJ1-2,CASSNDPGHPLRYGYTF,TGTGCCAGCAGTAACGACCCGGGACATCCCTTGCGATATGGCTACACCTTC
.,.,TRBV30,TRBJ2-7,CAWSVRGSEQYF,TGTGCCTGGAGTGTGCGGGGATCCGAGCAGTACTTC
.,.,TRBV19,TRBJ2-3,CASSAHRGGYGTQYF,TGTGCCAGTAGTGCGCACAGGGGGGGGTATGGTACGCAGTATTTT
.,TRBD1,TRBV7-9,TRBJ1-6,CASSSGTGLGSPLHF,TGTGCCAGCAGCTCCGGGACAGGGCTGGGATCACCCCTCCACTTT
.,TRBD2,TRBV29-1,TRBJ2-3,CSVDTSGASTDTQYF,TGCAGCGTTGATACTAGCGGAGCTAGCACAGATACGCAGTATTTT
.,.,TRBV9,TRBJ2-3,CASSVGARSTDTQYF,TGTGCCAGCAGCGTAGGGGCACGTAGCACAGATACGCAGTATTTT
.,.,TRBV7-9,TRBJ1-4,CASSPGGATTNEKLFF,TGTGCCAGCAGTCCTGGGGGGGCGACTACTAATGAAAAACTGTTTTTT
.,TRBD2,TRBV28,TRBJ2-2,CASSSLAGGGGELFF,TGTGCCAGCAGTTCACTAGCGGGAGGTGGCGGGGAGCTGTTTTTT
few,TRBD1,TRBV18,TRBJ1-5,CASSPGTENQPQHF,TGTGCCAGCTCACCCGGGACAGAAAATCAGCCCCAGCATTTT
.,.,TRBV30,TRBJ1-1,CAWRSGASPNTEAFF,TGTGCCTGGAGAAGTGGGGCCAGCCCAAACACTGAAGCTTTCTTT
.,TRBD1,TRBV7-6,TRBJ2-2,CASSSRQGIGELFF,TGTGCCAGCAGCTCGAGACAGGGGATCGGGGAGCTGTTTTTT
many,TRBD1,TRBV29-1,TRBJ2-6,CSVMTGGGSGANVLTF,TGCAGCGTGATGACAGGGGGGGGCTCTGGGGCCAACGTCCTGACTTTC
.,TRBD1,TRBV5-1,TRBJ1-2,CASSEGDRELRGYTF,TGCGCCAGCAGCGAGGGGGACAGGGAGTTGAGAGGCTACACCTTC
.,TRBD2,TRBV29-1,TRBJ2-2,CSAAGTSGANTGELFF,TGCAGCGCCGCTGGGACTAGCGGGGCGAACACCGGGGAGCTGTTTTTT
.,TRBD2,TRBV6-4,TRBJ2-1,CASSDLGGRGYNEQFF,TGTGCCAGCAGTGACTTGGGAGGGAGGGGTTACAATGAGCAGTTCTTC
.,.,TRBV5-5,TRBJ1-5,CASSFFSGQFDQPQHF,TGTGCCAGCAGCTTTTTTTCCGGACAGTTCGATCAGCCCCAGCATTTT
.,.,TRBV7-3,TRBJ2-1,CASSATPKSYNEQFF,TGTGCCAGCAGCGCCACTCCCAAGTCCTACAATGAGCAGTTCTTC
.,.,TRBV29-1,TRBJ2-3,CSVEQRDTQYF,TGCAGCGTAGAACAGCGAGATACGCAGTATTTT
.,.,TRBV25-1,TRBJ1-5,CASTDRDSNSNQPQHF,TGTGCCAGCACCGATCGCGACAGTAATAGCAATCAGCCCCAGCATTTT
few,TRBD1,TRBV30,TRBJ1-5,CAWGGQGKTQPQHF,TGTGCCTGGGGGGGACAGGGAAAAACTCAGCCCCAGCATTTT
.,TRBD1,TRBV6-1,TRBJ2-2,CASSELTGGAGELFF,TGTGCCAGCAGTGAACTGACAGGGGGGGCCGGGGAGCTGTTTTTT
few,TRBD1,TRBV10-1,TRBJ2-7,CASSASGGYEQYF,TGCGCCAGCAGTGCCTCAGGGGGCTACGAGCAGTACTTC
.,.,TRBV10-3,TRBJ2-5,CATREFSGETQYF,TGTGCCACCAGAGAGTTTAGCGGAGAGACCCAGTACTTC
.,TRBD2,TRBV30,TRBJ2-1,CAWSTTSGTYNEQFF,TGTGCCTGGAGTACGACTAGCGGTACCTACAATGAGCAGTTCTTC
.,.,TRBV19,TRBJ2-1,CASSYRLVRNEQFF,TGTGCCAGTAGCTACCGACTAGTTCGTAATGAGCAGTTCTTC
.,TRBD1,TRBV5-1,TRBJ1-6,CASSYIAPGQGNSPLHF,TGCGCCAGCAGCTATATTGCCCCGGGACAGGGCAACTCACCCCTCCACTTT
once,TRBD2,TRBV7-2,TRBJ2-7,CASSLAASGAYEQYF,TGTGCCAGCAGCTTAGCGGCTAGCGGGGCCTACGAGCAGTACTTC
.,.,TRBV4-2,TRBJ1-6,CASSQGVGYNSPLHF,TGTGCCAGCAGCCAAGGTGTCGGCTATAATTCACCCCTCCACTTT
.,.,TRBV18,TRBJ1-5,CASSPGVEGNQPQHF,TGTGCCAGCTCACCCGGGGTTGAGGGCAATCAGCCCCAGCATTTT
.,.,TRBV7-7,TRBJ2-1,CASSLIATAYNEQFF,TGTGCCAGCAGCTTAATAGCGACCGCCTACAATGAGCAGTTCTTC
.,.,TRBV9,TRBJ2-7,CASSPGVGFSSYEQYF,TGTGCCAGCAGCCCCGGAGTGGGTTTTAGCTCCTACGAGCAGTACTTC